The 7 T cell receptor beta chains below all came from one sample that was sequenced in a study of identical twins. TCRdb used MiXCR to reprocess the 5' RACE reads, holding one entry per CDR3 protein. The sample consists of roughly 240,000 distinct CDR3 sequences, around 7.6% of them appearing once. This sample was also put to use in a study of yellow fever vaccine responses in identical twins.

Sample: CD8+ T cells sorted from blood. These receptors originate from a young woman in good health.

In its sample, this clonotype was seen a few times. The rearrangement uses TRBV20-1 and TRBJ2-1; D possibly corresponds to TRBD2 (5 bases). The CDR3 is 15 residues long. V was pared by 0 bases and J by 2 bases, with 11 bases between. Germline CDR1 and CDR2: DFQATT and SNEGSKA (reference sequence). The CDR3 protein is CSARDRLAPYNEQFF. Here the CDR3 DNA reads TGCAGTGCTAGAGATCGGCTAGCCCCCTACAATGAGCAGTTCTTC.

In its sample, this clonotype was seen many times. CDR3: CASSLLANTGELFF. CDR3 in DNA: TGTGCCAGCAGTTTACTAGCGAACACCGGGGAGCTGTTTTTT. The chain carries TRBV12-3 or TRBV12-4 and TRBJ2-2; D not certain. V lost 2 bases to trimming and J lost 0 bases, with 4 bases between them. The length of the CDR3 is 14 residues.

This clonotype was found many times. The rearrangement uses TRBV27 and TRBJ2-3; 8 positions match TRBD1. Germline loops: CDR1 MNHEY, CDR2 SMNVEV (reference sequence). The CDR3 is 16 residues long. J was trimmed by 0 bases and V by 0 bases; bases with no gene match: 2. The CDR3 DNA sequence: TGTGCCAGCAGTTTATCCCGGACAGGGAGCACAGATACGCAGTATTTT. This sequence encodes CASSLSRTGSTDTQYF.

There are a few counts of this clonotype. The chain recombines TRBV24-1 with TRBJ2-1; possibly TRBD1 for D (6 bases). CDR1 and CDR2 from the germline V gene are KGHDR and SFDVKD. V lost 0 bases and J 4 bases, leaving 9 bases between the germline ends. The CDR3 sequence is 15 residues long. The CDR3 bases are TGTGCCACCAGTGATTTGGACAGGCCATACAATGAGCAGTTCTTC. It yields the protein CATSDLDRPYNEQFF.

The rearrangement links TRBV12-3 or TRBV12-4 to TRBJ1-5; a possible D gene is TRBD1 (6 bases). The CDR3 is 15 amino acids. Between the trimmed V and J ends, which lost 5 bases and 5 bases, there was a span of 16 bases. The CDR3 here is CASSPLGDKHQPQHF. CDR3 sequence (DNA): TGTGCCAGCAGTCCCCTGGGGGACAAACATCAGCCCCAGCATTTT.

In this sample, this clonotype turned up many times. CDR3 in DNA: TGTGCCAGCAGCTCGAGACAAATAGCGGGGGCCCTCACCGGGGAGCTGTTTTTT. This encodes CASSSRQIAGALTGELFF. The chain carries TRBV5-5 and TRBJ2-2; 9 bases are shared with TRBD2. With 3 bases clipped from V and 4 bases from J, the junction kept 13 bases outside the gene matches. The CDR3 length is 18 residues. Germline values: CDR1 SGHKS, CDR2 YYEKEE (reference sequence). Together with reference TRBV5-5 and TRBJ2-2, the CDR3 gives the full variable domain: DAGVTQSPTHLIKTRGQQVTLRCSPISGHKSVSWYQQVLGQGPQFIFQYYEKEERGRGNFPDRFSARQFPNYSSELNVNALLLGDSALYLCASSSRQIAGALTGELFFGEGSRLTVL.

This clonotype was counted a few times. The J gene is TRBJ2-5, the V gene TRBV7-9; TRBD1 matches at 7 bases. Germline CDR1 reads SEHNR; CDR2 reads FQNEAQ (reference sequence). The CDR3 is 16 residues long. Trimming took 1 base from V and 1 from J; bases not matched to a gene: 6. The CDR3 is CASSLVVTGVQETQYF. As DNA, the CDR3 is TGTGCCAGCAGCTTAGTCGTAACAGGGGTCCAAGAGACCCAGTACTTC.